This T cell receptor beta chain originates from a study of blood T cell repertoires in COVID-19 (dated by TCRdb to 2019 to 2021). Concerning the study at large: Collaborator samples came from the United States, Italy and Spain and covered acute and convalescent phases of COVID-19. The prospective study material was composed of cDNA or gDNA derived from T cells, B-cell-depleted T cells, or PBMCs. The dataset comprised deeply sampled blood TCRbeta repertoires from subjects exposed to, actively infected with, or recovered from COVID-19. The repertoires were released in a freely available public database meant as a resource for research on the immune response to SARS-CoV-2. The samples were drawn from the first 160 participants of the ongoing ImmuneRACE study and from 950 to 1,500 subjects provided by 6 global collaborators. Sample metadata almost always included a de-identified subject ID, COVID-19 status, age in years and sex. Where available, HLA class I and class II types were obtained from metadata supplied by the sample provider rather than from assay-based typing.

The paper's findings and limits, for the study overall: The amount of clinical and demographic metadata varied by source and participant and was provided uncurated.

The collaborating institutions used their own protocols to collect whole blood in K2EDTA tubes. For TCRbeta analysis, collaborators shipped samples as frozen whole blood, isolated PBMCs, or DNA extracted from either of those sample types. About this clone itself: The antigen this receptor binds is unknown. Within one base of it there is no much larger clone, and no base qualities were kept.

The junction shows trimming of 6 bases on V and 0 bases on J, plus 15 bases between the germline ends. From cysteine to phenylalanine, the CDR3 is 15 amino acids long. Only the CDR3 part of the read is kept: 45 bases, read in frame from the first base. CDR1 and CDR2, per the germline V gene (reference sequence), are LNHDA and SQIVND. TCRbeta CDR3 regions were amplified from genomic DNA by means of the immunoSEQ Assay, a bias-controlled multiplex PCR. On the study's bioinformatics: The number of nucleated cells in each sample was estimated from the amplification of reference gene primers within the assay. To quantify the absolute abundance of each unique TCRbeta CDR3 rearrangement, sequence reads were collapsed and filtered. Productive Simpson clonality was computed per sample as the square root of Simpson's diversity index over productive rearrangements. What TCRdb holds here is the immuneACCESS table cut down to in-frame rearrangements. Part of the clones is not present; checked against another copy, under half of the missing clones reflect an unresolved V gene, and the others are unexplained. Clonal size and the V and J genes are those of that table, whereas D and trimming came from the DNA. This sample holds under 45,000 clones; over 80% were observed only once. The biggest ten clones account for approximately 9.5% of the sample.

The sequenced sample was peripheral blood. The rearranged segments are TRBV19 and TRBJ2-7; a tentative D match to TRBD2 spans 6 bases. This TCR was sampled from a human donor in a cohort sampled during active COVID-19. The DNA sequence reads TGTGCCAGTAGGGAGGGGCCGGGAGACTCCTACGAGCAGTACTTC. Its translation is CASREGPGDSYEQYF.